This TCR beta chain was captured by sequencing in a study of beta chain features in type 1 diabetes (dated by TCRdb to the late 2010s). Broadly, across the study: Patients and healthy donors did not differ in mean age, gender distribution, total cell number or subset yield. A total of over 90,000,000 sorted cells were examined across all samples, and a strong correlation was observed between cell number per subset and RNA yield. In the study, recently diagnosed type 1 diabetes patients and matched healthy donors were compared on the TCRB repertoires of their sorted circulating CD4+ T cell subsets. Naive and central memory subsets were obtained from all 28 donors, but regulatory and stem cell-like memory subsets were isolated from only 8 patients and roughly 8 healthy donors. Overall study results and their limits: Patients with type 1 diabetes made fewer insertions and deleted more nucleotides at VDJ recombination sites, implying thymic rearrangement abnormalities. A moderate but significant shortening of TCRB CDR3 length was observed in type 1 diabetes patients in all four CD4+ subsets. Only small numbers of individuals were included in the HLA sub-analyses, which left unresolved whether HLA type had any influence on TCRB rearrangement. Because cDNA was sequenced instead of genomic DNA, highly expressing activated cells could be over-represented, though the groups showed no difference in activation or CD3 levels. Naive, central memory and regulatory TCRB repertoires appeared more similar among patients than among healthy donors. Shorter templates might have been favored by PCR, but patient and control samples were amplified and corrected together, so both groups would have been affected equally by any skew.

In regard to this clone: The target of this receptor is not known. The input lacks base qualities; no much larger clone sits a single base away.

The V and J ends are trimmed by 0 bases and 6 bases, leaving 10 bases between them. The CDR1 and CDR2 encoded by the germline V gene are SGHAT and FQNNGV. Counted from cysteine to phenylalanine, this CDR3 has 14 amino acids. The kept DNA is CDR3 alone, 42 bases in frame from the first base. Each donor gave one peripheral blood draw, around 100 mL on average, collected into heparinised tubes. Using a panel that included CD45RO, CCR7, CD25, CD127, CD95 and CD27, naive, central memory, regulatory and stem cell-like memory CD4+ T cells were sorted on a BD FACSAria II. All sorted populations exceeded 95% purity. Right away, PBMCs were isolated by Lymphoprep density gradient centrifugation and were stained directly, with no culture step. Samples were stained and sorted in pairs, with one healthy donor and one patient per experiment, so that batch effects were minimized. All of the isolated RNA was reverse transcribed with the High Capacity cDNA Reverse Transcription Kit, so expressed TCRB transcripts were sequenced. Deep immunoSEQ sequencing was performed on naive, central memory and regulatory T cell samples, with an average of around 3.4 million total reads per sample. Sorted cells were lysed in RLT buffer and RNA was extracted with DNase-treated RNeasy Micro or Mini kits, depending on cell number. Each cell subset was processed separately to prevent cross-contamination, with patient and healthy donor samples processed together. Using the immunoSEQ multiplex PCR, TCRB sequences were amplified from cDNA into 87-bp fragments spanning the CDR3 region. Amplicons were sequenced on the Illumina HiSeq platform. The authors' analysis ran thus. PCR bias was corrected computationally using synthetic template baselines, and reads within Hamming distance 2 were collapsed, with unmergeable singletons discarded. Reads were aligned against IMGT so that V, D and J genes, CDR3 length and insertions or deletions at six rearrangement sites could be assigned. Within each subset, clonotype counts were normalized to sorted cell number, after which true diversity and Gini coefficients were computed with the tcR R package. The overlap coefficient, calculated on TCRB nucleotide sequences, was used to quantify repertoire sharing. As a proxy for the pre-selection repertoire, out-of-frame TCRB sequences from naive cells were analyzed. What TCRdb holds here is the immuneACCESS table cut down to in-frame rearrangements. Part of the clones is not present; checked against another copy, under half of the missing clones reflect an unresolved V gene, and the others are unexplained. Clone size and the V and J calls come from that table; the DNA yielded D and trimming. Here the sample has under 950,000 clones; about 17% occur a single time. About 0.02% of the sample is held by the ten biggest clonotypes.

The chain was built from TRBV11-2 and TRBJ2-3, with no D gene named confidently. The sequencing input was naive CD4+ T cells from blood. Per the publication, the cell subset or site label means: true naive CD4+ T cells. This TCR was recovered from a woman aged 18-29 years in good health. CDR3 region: CASSLDRLGDTQYF. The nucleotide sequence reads TGTGCCAGCAGCTTAGATAGACTGGGGGATACGCAGTATTTT.